Each of the 14 T cell receptor beta chains below was sequenced from the same sample in a study of vaccination and CD4 T cells after COVID-19. As to treatment: approximately 9-day PBMC culture with coronavirus spike peptide pools or control peptides (ViraFEST assay). Cultured CD4+ T cell DNA was sequenced using the Oncomine TCR Beta short-read assay. TCRdb reprocessed the PCR reads via MiXCR and lists one record per CDR3 protein. Of approximately 21,000 distinct CDR3 sequences listed, 67% were seen once; the top ten hold around 8%. These receptors' antigens are unknown. Sequencing was carried out using CD4+ T cells from blood, cultured in vitro. Receptors originate from a human donor who had recovered from COVID-19.

V and J are TRBV18 and TRBJ2-7; the D call may be TRBD1 or TRBD2 (5 bases each). V was pared by 1 base and J by 5 bases, with 12 bases between. This CDR3 region has 14 residues. The germline V gene encodes CDR1 KGHSH and CDR2 LQKENI. In DNA form, the CDR3 reads TGTGCCAGCTCACCACAGGGGAGTGGCGACGAGCAGTACTTC. It translates to CASSPQGSGDEQYF.

Only a few counts were recorded for this clonotype. The rearrangement links TRBV27 to TRBJ1-6; D call uncertain. The CDR3 is made up of 14 amino acids. Per the germline V gene, CDR1 is MNHEY and CDR2 is SMNVEV (reference sequence). The V gene lost 2 bases and the J gene lost 6 bases, with 8 bases spanning the gap. The CDR3 region is CASSLEGFNSPLHF. CDR3 in DNA: TGTGCCAGCAGTTTAGAGGGTTTTAATTCACCCCTCCACTTT.

This clonotype was counted a single time. The chain combines TRBV5-1 with TRBJ2-3; 8 positions agree with TRBD2. V was clipped by 3 bases and J by 0 bases; unmatched bases: 9. Germline-derived CDR1 and CDR2 are SGHRS and YFSETQ. The CDR3 is 17 amino acids. In DNA, the CDR3 is TGCGCCAGCAGCTATAGCTTCCAGCGGGAGAGCACAGATACGCAGTATTTT. The encoded protein is CASSYSFQRESTDTQYF.

The chain is built from TRBV5-1 and TRBJ2-7; 7 bases match TRBD2. This CDR3 has 15 residues. Germline CDR1 and CDR2: SGHRS and YFSETQ. After removal of 0 bases from V and 3 bases from J, the junction contained 6 bases not matched to a gene. The CDR3 sequence: CASSLVASGDYEQYF. For the CDR3, the DNA is TGCGCCAGCAGCTTGGTTGCTAGCGGAGACTACGAGCAGTACTTC.

V usage is TRBV19 and J usage is TRBJ1-6, with 9 bases matching TRBD1. Losses at the gene ends were 8 bases for V and 9 bases for J; bases not matched to a gene: 8. Germline V gene lookup returns CDR1 LNHDA and CDR2 SQIVND (reference sequence). CDR3 length equals 14 residues. As DNA, the CDR3 is TGTGCCAGTCAGCCCGGGGACAGGGCTTCACCCCTCCACTTT. It encodes CASQPGDRASPLHF.

The chain is built from TRBV20-1 and TRBJ1-5; D is undetermined. Trimming shortened V by 1 base and J by 3 bases, and 7 bases separated the two germline ends. The CDR3 covers 13 residues. CDR1 and CDR2 (germline): DFQATT, SNEGSKA (reference sequence). In DNA form, the CDR3 reads TGCAGTGCTAGAGGGGCCGCCAATCAGCCCCAGCATTTT. Amino acids: CSARGAANQPQHF.

The chain uses TRBV24-1 and TRBJ2-5; 12 bases match TRBD2. J was trimmed by 1 base and V by 3 bases; bases with no gene match: 5. The CDR3 consists of 17 residues. Per germline, CDR1 KGHDR and CDR2 SFDVKD. Written as DNA, the CDR3 is TGTGCCACCAGTGATGCTAGCGGGAGGGGCGGCCAAGAGACCCAGTACTTC. It specifies CATSDASGRGGQETQYF.

This clonotype came up a few times. The chain has TRBV12-3 or TRBV12-4 and TRBJ1-1, with D perhaps matching TRBD1 (5 bases). The CDR3 is 9 amino acids. This CDR3 is CALDSEAFF. CDR3 nucleotide sequence: TGTGCGCTAGACAGTGAAGCTTTCTTT.

The V call is TRBV29-1, the J call TRBJ2-5, with 8 bases matching TRBD1. The CDR3 extends over 14 amino acids. Per germline, CDR1 SQVTM and CDR2 ANQGSEA. The V gene end was trimmed by 4 bases and the J gene end by 4 bases; junction bases not matched to a gene: 8. As DNA, the CDR3 is TGCAGCGTTGTCTTACAGGGGGAAGTAGAGACCCAGTACTTC. This codes for CSVVLQGEVETQYF.

V is TRBV6-1 and J is TRBJ2-1; D is possibly TRBD1 or TRBD2 (5 bases each). V dropped 5 bases and J dropped 2 bases, with 16 bases sitting between them. This CDR3 comprises 16 residues. CDR1 MNHNS and CDR2 SASEGT come from the germline V gene. The CDR3 spells CASSLGTTVAYNEQFF. DNA for the CDR3: TGTGCCAGCAGTCTCGGGACGACAGTCGCCTACAATGAGCAGTTCTTC.

CDR3 region: CASRPRPSAEAFF. Here the CDR3 DNA reads TGTGCCAGCAGACCAAGGCCAAGCGCTGAAGCTTTCTTT. V is TRBV28 and J is TRBJ1-1; D remains unclear. The CDR3 covers 13 residues. Germline assignment: CDR1 MDHEN and CDR2 SYDVKM. V lost 6 bases to trimming and J lost 6 bases, with 14 bases between them.

The chain is built from TRBV20-1 and TRBJ2-7; 8 nucleotides align to TRBD1. This CDR3 has 11 amino acids. Germline V gives CDR1 DFQATT, CDR2 SNEGSKA (reference sequence). V dropped 0 bases and J dropped 11; count of bases not matched to a gene: 3. For the CDR3, the DNA is TGCAGTGCTAGAGATCTGGACAGGGAGTACTTC. It translates to CSARDLDREYF.

This clonotype was counted a single time. This chain uses TRBV20-1 with TRBJ1-6, with no clear D. This CDR3 is built from 15 residues. Germline lookup yields CDR1 DFQATT and CDR2 SNEGSKA (reference sequence). With 2 bases removed from V and 7 bases from J, the gap between germline ends came to 15 bases. The CDR3 loop reads CSARSTAHGNSPLHF. CDR3 bases: TGCAGTGCTAGATCGACGGCACATGGGAATTCACCCCTCCACTTT.

This clonotype occurred a few times. The chain links TRBV10-2 to TRBJ1-6; 8 bases are a match to TRBD1. Germline CDR1 WSHSY, CDR2 SAAADI. The junction had 8 bases not matched to a gene; V was cut back by 8 bases and J by 11 bases. The CDR3 has 13 amino acids. DNA for the CDR3: TGCGCCAGCTTGGACAGGGCAATTGCACCCCTCCACTTT. Its translation: CASLDRAIAPLHF.